These 16 T cell receptor beta chains originate from one sample sequenced in a study of blood T cell repertoires in COVID-19. Profiling relied on immunoSEQ multiplex PCR, and the TCRdb table lists in-frame clones only, not all of them. The sample holds 90,000 to 100,000 clones, approximately 82% seen once. Sample: peripheral blood. These receptors originate from a man aged 60-69 years with acute or convalescent COVID-19.

The chain links TRBV7-9 to TRBJ2-2; maybe TRBD1 (8 bases). CDR1 is SEHNR and CDR2 is FQNEAQ in the germline V gene (reference sequence). V lost 5 bases and J lost 5, with 15 bases in between. The CDR3 totals 15 residues. CDR3 loop: CASSVGQGGTGELFF. The CDR3 bases are TGTGCCAGCAGCGTCGGACAGGGAGGGACCGGGGAGCTGTTTTTT.

The CDR3 is CASTSGGNQETQYF. DNA for the CDR3: TGCGCCAGCACCTCCGGGGGAAACCAAGAGACCCAGTACTTC. This chain uses TRBV5-1 with TRBJ2-5; D possibly corresponds to TRBD2 (6 bases). The CDR3 is 14 amino acids. V lost 6 bases and J lost 0, with 12 bases in between. The germline V gene has CDR1 SGHRS and CDR2 YFSETQ.

The chain couples TRBV9 to TRBJ2-3, with TRBD1 matching 7 bases. CDR1 and CDR2 from the germline V gene are SGDLS and YYNGEE. This CDR3 spans 15 amino acids. The J segment lost 0 bases and the V segment lost 6 bases, leaving 7 bases of the junction unmatched. CDR3 loop: CASTAGGRSTDTQYF. CDR3 DNA: TGTGCCAGCACCGCAGGGGGACGAAGCACAGATACGCAGTATTTT.

This clone was observed once. The J gene is TRBJ1-2, the V gene TRBV18; 8 nucleotides align to TRBD1. V shed 4 bases and J 3 bases; nucleotides not matched to a gene: 7. CDR3 size: 15 residues. Germline V gives CDR1 KGHSH, CDR2 LQKENI. The CDR3 is CASSQGQAYYYGYTF. DNA of the CDR3: TGTGCCAGCTCACAGGGACAGGCGTATTACTATGGCTACACCTTC.

V is TRBV27 and J is TRBJ1-6; TRBD1 matches 7 bases. The germline V gene has CDR1 MNHEY and CDR2 SMNVEV (reference sequence). The CDR3 has 15 amino acids. V lost 5 bases and J lost 8; bases outside the gene matches: 9. The CDR3 reads CASSPRQGLDSPLHF. CDR3 DNA sequence: TGTGCCAGCAGTCCCCGACAGGGTTTAGATTCACCCCTCCACTTT.

V usage is TRBV28 and J usage is TRBJ2-5; the match to TRBD2 covers 8 bases. V was pared by 6 bases and J by 6 bases, with 12 bases of the junction left unmatched. The germline V gene encodes CDR1 MDHEN and CDR2 SYDVKM. The CDR3 loop spans 15 amino acids. This CDR3 is CASSRGGYGEKTQYF. As DNA, the CDR3 is TGTGCCAGCAGCCGGGGGGGGTACGGTGAGAAGACCCAGTACTTC.

The chain couples TRBV29-1 to TRBJ1-5; tentatively, D is TRBD1 (5 bases). The CDR3 has 13 residues. CDR1 and CDR2 from the germline V gene are SQVTM and ANQGSEA. With 4 bases removed from V and 6 bases from J, the gap between germline ends came to 13 bases. This CDR3 is CSVAPGYAQPQHF. The CDR3 DNA reads as TGCAGCGTTGCCCCAGGGTATGCTCAGCCCCAGCATTTT.

The J gene is TRBJ1-1, the V gene TRBV11-2; D is uncertain. The CDR3 loop spans 16 amino acids. V lost 4 bases and J 0 bases, leaving 15 bases between the germline ends. The germline V gene has CDR1 SGHAT and CDR2 FQNNGV. The CDR3 loop is CASSSRSLGLNTEAFF. The CDR3 nucleotides are TGTGCCAGCAGCTCCAGATCATTGGGCCTGAACACTGAAGCTTTCTTT.

This chain uses TRBV5-6 with TRBJ2-5; 7 positions match TRBD1. J lost 2 bases, V lost 0 bases, and 4 bases had no gene match. The CDR3 extends over 15 amino acids. Germline V gene data show CDR1 as SGHDT and CDR2 as YYEEEE. CDR3 bases: TGTGCCAGCAGCTTGGCGACAGGGTCTCAAGAGACCCAGTACTTC. Protein sequence: CASSLATGSQETQYF.

This clone was observed a single time. The chain employs TRBV27 and TRBJ1-6; a weak D match, TRBD1 (6 bases). The CDR3 extends over 13 amino acids. V gave up 6 bases and J gave up 6 bases, with 9 bases separating them. The germline V gene encodes CDR1 MNHEY and CDR2 SMNVEV (reference sequence). The CDR3 nucleotides read TGTGCCAGCAGGGACAGACTTAATTCACCCCTCCACTTT. It specifies CASRDRLNSPLHF.

J is TRBJ2-3 and V is TRBV3-1 (or the pseudogene TRBV3-2); TRBD1 matches 9 bases. J gave up 1 base and V 1 base, and 3 bases lay outside the gene matches. CDR3 length equals 16 residues. Germline-derived CDR1 and CDR2 are LGHDT and YNNKEL (reference sequence). The CDR3 protein is CASSQGTGVGTDTQYF. The CDR3 nucleotides are TGTGCCAGCAGCCAAGGGACAGGGGTTGGCACAGATACGCAGTATTTT.

The CDR3 DNA reads as TGTGCCAGTAGTACCCGAGCGGGGGAGGGGCGTAATCAGCCCCAGCATTTT. Protein sequence: CASSTRAGEGRNQPQHF. This sequence joins TRBV19 and TRBJ1-5; tentative D call: TRBD1 (5 bases). Germline values: CDR1 LNHDA, CDR2 SQIVND (reference sequence). Trimming took off 4 bases at V and 4 bases at J, with 20 bases between the two ends. The CDR3 runs to 17 residues.

The chain uses TRBV24-1 and TRBJ1-5, with D possibly TRBD1 on 5 matching bases. There are 16 residues in the CDR3. Deletions cut 2 bases from V and 4 bases from J, with 14 bases between. Germline values: CDR1 KGHDR, CDR2 SFDVKD. Here the CDR3 reads CATSDSRHRGNQPQHF. Here the CDR3 DNA reads TGTGCCACCAGTGATTCACGGCATAGGGGAAATCAGCCCCAGCATTTT.

The rearrangement uses TRBV11-1 and TRBJ2-2, with 11 bases lining up with TRBD1. J lost 4 bases, V lost 2 bases, and 3 bases had no gene match. CDR1 SGHAT and CDR2 FQDESV come from the germline V gene (reference sequence). The CDR3 runs 16 residues. CDR3 DNA: TGTGCCAGCAGCTTACGGGACAGGGGGTTCACCGGGGAGCTGTTTTTT. Its translation: CASSLRDRGFTGELFF.

This chain uses TRBV29-1 with TRBJ1-3; no clear D gene. The V end was cut by 3 bases, the J end by 3 bases, with 9 bases between. The CDR3 contains 13 residues. Germline V gives CDR1 SQVTM, CDR2 ANQGSEA. Written as DNA, the CDR3 is TGCAGCGTTGACGGTTCTGATGGAAACACCATATATTTT. Protein product: CSVDGSDGNTIYF. Full variable domain (missing parts from reference TRBV29-1 and TRBJ1-3): SAVISQKPSRDICQRGTSLTIQCQVDSQVTMMFWYRQQPGQSLTLIATANQGSEATYESGFVIDKFPISRPNLTFSTLTVSNMSPEDSSIYLCSVDGSDGNTIYFGEGSWLTVV.

The rearrangement joins TRBV7-7 to TRBJ1-4; D uncertain. CDR1 is SSHAT, CDR2 FNYEAQ, per germline (reference sequence). The CDR3 runs to 14 residues. V was pared by 6 bases and J by 3 bases, with 11 bases between. The CDR3 nucleotides are TGTGCCAGCAGTTTGGGCCCGTCTAATGAAAAACTGTTTTTT. Residues: CASSLGPSNEKLFF.